This T cell receptor (beta chain) was found in a study of cytomegalovirus exposure and HLA in healthy donors. The PCR had 60 Vbeta and 13 Jbeta primers. Profiled with immunoSEQ multiplex PCR; TCRdb holds only in-frame clones, not every one. The table lists roughly 190,000 clones, approximately 12% of them singletons, with 7.8% in the top ten. Germline CDR1 reads SQVTM; CDR2 reads ANQGSEA. CDR3 length: 15 residues. V shed 6 bases and J shed 0 bases, with 15 bases lying between them. This chain connects TRBV29-1 to TRBJ1-3; D may be TRBD1 (6 bases). The specimen sequenced was PBMCs. This receptor was obtained from a man aged 45 to 65 in good health and CMV-seropositive. For the CDR3, the DNA is TGCAGCGTGGGTTCTGGACAGAGCTCTGGAAACACCATATATTTT. This translates into CSVGSGQSSGNTIYF.